This TCR beta chain is drawn from a study of blood T cells in healthy people across ages. The CDR3 spans 15 residues. Trimming removed 3 bases at V and 6 bases at J, with 18 bases between. The V gene's germline CDR1 is DFQATT and CDR2 SNEGSKA (reference sequence). Details on this clonotype: As yet, its antigen is unknown.

Overall study findings and caveats: Fewer expanded clones and more diversity marked long-lived versus aged donors.

Then a second PCR, running roughly 7 to 11 cycles, was carried out with a sample-barcoded 5' primer and a J-beta primer mix. A template-switch adaptor containing 12 random nucleotides labeled each cDNA molecule. All samples yielded 3 million or more CDR3-containing paired-end reads. TCRdb redid the calling of the 5' RACE reads with MiXCR, one entry per CDR3 protein. This repertoire shows about 640,000 distinct CDR3 sequences, approximately 50% found once; its top ten account for around 37%. The TCR was taken from a man aged 60 to 75 in good health. The rearrangement joins TRBV20-1 to TRBJ2-4, with D tentatively TRBD1 or TRBD2 (5 bases each). Sequencing used blood. This chain's CDR3 is CSASRGLGVGNIQYF. Written as DNA, the CDR3 is TGCAGTGCTAGCCGTGGTTTGGGGGTCGGAAACATTCAGTACTTC.